These 25 T cell receptor beta chains originate from one sample sequenced in a study of T cell responses to AZD1222 COVID-19 vaccine. The assay was immunoSEQ multiplex PCR, and TCRdb's table has in-frame clones only and misses some. The sample has approximately 190,000 clones; 85% to 95% are singletons. The sequencing here drew on peripheral blood, taken on day 0 of AZD1222 vaccination. Source of these receptors: an adult in good health.

This chain joins TRBV14 and TRBJ2-1; D is tentatively TRBD1 or TRBD2 (6 bases each). Trimming shortened V by 4 bases and J by 6 bases, and 13 bases separated the two germline ends. This CDR3 region has 14 residues. The V gene's germline CDR1 is SGHDN and CDR2 FVKESK. CDR3: CASSPSGAVNEQFF. CDR3 DNA: TGTGCCAGCAGCCCTTCGGGGGCCGTCAATGAGCAGTTCTTC.

The chain couples TRBV2 to TRBJ1-5; maybe TRBD1 (6 bases). The CDR3 runs to 12 residues. The V gene's germline CDR1 is SNHLY and CDR2 FYNNEI. V was shortened by 9 bases and J by 6 bases, with 12 bases between the two germline ends. Here the CDR3 DNA reads TGTGCCAGAGCAGGGGAGAGTCAGCCCCAGCATTTT. This codes for CARAGESQPQHF.

The rearrangement links TRBV10-1 to TRBJ1-1; D unclear. The CDR3 length is 13 residues. Germline V CDR1 and CDR2: WNHNN, SYGVQD (reference sequence). Trimming took off 1 base at V and 5 bases at J, with 8 bases between the two ends. The CDR3 DNA follows: TGCGCCAGCAGTGAGTTTGGGAGGACTGAAGCTTTCTTT. This gives the protein CASSEFGRTEAFF.

The genes are TRBV9 and TRBJ1-6; 8 positions match TRBD1. CDR3 length equals 15 residues. V dropped 4 bases and J dropped 7; count of bases not matched to a gene: 7. In germline, CDR1 is SGDLS, CDR2 YYNGEE. The CDR3 coding sequence is TGTGCCAGCAGCCCCCGGACAGGGAGGAATTCACCCCTCCACTTT. It yields the protein CASSPRTGRNSPLHF.

This sequence joins TRBV4-2 and TRBJ1-4, with D possibly matching TRBD1 (6 bases). The CDR3 has 17 amino acids. Trimming left V 1 base short and J 2 bases short, with 14 bases between. CDR1 is LGHNA, CDR2 YNFKEQ, per germline. The CDR3 protein is CASSQATVQGTNEKLFF. Here the CDR3 DNA reads TGTGCCAGCAGCCAAGCTACCGTACAGGGCACTAATGAAAAACTGTTTTTT.

This chain connects TRBV6-4 to TRBJ1-4; 7 bases map to TRBD1. Germline lookup yields CDR1 MRHNA and CDR2 SNTAGT. J gave up 2 bases and V 6 bases, and 3 bases lay outside the gene matches. This CDR3 has 14 amino acids. CDR3 sequence reads: CASSPTGTNEKLFF. The CDR3 nucleotides read TGTGCCAGCAGCCCGACAGGGACTAATGAAAAACTGTTTTTT.

V gene TRBV2 combines with J gene TRBJ2-2; D unclear. The CDR3 covers 15 residues. Trimming stripped 3 bases from V and 0 bases from J, with 8 bases between. Germline V lookup: CDR1 SNHLY, CDR2 FYNNEI. The CDR3, as DNA: TGTGCCAGCAGTGAGGGCAGAACGAACACCGGGGAGCTGTTTTTT. The encoded protein is CASSEGRTNTGELFF.

V gene TRBV24-1 combines with J gene TRBJ2-1; 12 positions agree with TRBD2. Germline V gene lookup returns CDR1 KGHDR and CDR2 SFDVKD. Trimming at V came to 0 bases and at J to 4 bases, leaving 0 bases not matched to a gene. This CDR3 is 16 amino acids long. The CDR3 is CATSDLTSGGYNEQFF. CDR3 DNA: TGTGCCACCAGTGATTTGACTAGCGGGGGGTACAATGAGCAGTTCTTC.

Only one count was recorded for this clone. The chain links TRBV13 to TRBJ1-2; D gene uncertain. Looked up from germline, CDR1 is PRHDT and CDR2 is FYEKMQ (reference sequence). This CDR3 contains 13 residues. Between the trimmed V and J ends, which lost 0 bases and 6 bases, there was a span of 8 bases. CDR3 amino acids: CASSLGGRHGYTF. In DNA form, the CDR3 reads TGTGCCAGCAGCTTAGGAGGGAGGCATGGCTACACCTTC.

This rearrangement joins TRBV10-3 to TRBJ1-4, with 10 bases matching TRBD1. CDR1 is ENHRY, CDR2 SYGVKD, per germline. The CDR3 totals 14 residues. V was pared by 11 bases and J by 7 bases, with 10 bases of the junction left unmatched. CDR3 sequence reads: CAVAGQGEGEKLFF. The CDR3, as DNA: TGTGCCGTAGCCGGACAGGGGGAGGGTGAAAAACTGTTTTTT.

This chain connects TRBV7-9 to TRBJ2-7, with D uncertain. The CDR3 runs to 13 residues. Trimming pared 4 bases from V and 1 base from J, leaving 8 bases between. CDR1 SEHNR and CDR2 FQNEAQ come from the germline V gene (reference sequence). The CDR3 region has the DNA TGTGCCAGCAGCTCCCCCGAATCCTACGAGCAGTACTTC. Amino acid sequence: CASSSPESYEQYF.

J is TRBJ2-3 and V is TRBV2; D gene uncertain. Trimming shortened V by 4 bases and J by 0 bases, and 11 bases separated the two germline ends. The CDR3 runs 15 residues. Per the germline V gene, CDR1 is SNHLY and CDR2 is FYNNEI. The CDR3 DNA is TGTGCCAGCAGTGTGGGCACATCTAGCACAGATACGCAGTATTTT. It yields the protein CASSVGTSSTDTQYF.

The chain combines TRBV5-6 with TRBJ1-2, with D possibly TRBD1 on 5 matching bases. Trimming took 0 bases from V and 8 from J, leaving 17 bases between them. This CDR3 comprises 15 residues. Germline CDR1 SGHDT, CDR2 YYEEEE. This CDR3 is CASSLGGTGLGGYTF. CDR3 sequence (DNA): TGTGCCAGCAGCTTGGGAGGGACCGGTCTGGGAGGCTACACCTTC.

The rearrangement links TRBV19 to TRBJ2-7; D tentatively reads TRBD1 or TRBD2 (5 bases each). The CDR3 runs 16 residues. V was cut by 4 bases and J by 7 bases, with 23 bases left in between. The germline V gene has CDR1 LNHDA and CDR2 SQIVND (reference sequence). The CDR3 bases are TGTGCCAGTAGTAGAGACTCAGGGACGGGGAGATGGGAGCAGTACTTC. It yields the protein CASSRDSGTGRWEQYF.

This chain joins TRBV28 and TRBJ2-3, with TRBD2 identical over 9 bases. The length of the CDR3 is 14 residues. After removal of 10 bases from V and 0 bases from J, the junction contained 5 bases not matched to a gene. The germline gives CDR1 MDHEN, CDR2 SYDVKM. The DNA for the CDR3 is TGTGCCACCTCTAGCGGGGAAAGCACAGATACGCAGTATTTT. Amino acids: CATSSGESTDTQYF. The whole variable domain, remainder taken from reference TRBV28 and TRBJ2-3, is DVKVTQSSRYLVKRTGEKVFLECVQDMDHENMFWYRQDPGLGLRLIYFSYDVKMKEKGDIPEGYSVSREKKERFSLILESASTNQTSMYLCATSSGESTDTQYFGPGTRLTVL.

The rearrangement links TRBV6-5 to TRBJ2-7, with 7 nucleotides matching TRBD1. Trimming removed 6 bases from V and 2 bases from J; junction bases left unmatched: 1. The CDR3 spans 12 residues. CDR1 MNHEY and CDR2 SVGAGI come from the germline V gene. The CDR3 nucleotides are TGTGCCAGCAGACAGGGGACCTACGAGCAGTACTTC. Translating gives CASRQGTYEQYF.

V and J are TRBV12-3 or TRBV12-4 and TRBJ1-2; weak D call: TRBD1 (5 bases). Trimming took 6 bases from V and 8 from J, leaving 16 bases between them. This CDR3 contains 13 residues. DNA for the CDR3: TGTGCCAGCAGCCCCCCCGACAGTCACGGCTACACCTTC. Its translation: CASSPPDSHGYTF.

The chain uses TRBV7-9 and TRBJ1-5; no reliable D call. CDR1 and CDR2 (germline): SEHNR, FQNEAQ (reference sequence). Trimming removed 2 bases from V and 0 bases from J, with 8 bases in between. This CDR3 is 15 amino acids long. The CDR3 DNA reads TGTGCCAGCAGCTTAAATGGCGATAGCAATCAGCCCCAGCATTTT. Translating gives CASSLNGDSNQPQHF.

The chain employs TRBV7-8 and TRBJ1-3; the D is unclear. CDR1 SGHVS and CDR2 FQNEAQ come from the germline V gene. V lost 5 bases and J 8 bases, leaving 7 bases between the germline ends. The CDR3 runs 11 residues. CDR3 sequence reads: CASSLEYTIYF. Here the CDR3 DNA reads TGTGCCAGCAGCCTGGAGTACACCATATATTTT.

The genes are TRBV12-3 or TRBV12-4 and TRBJ2-1; no clear D gene. With 4 bases removed from V and 2 bases from J, the gap between germline ends came to 6 bases. CDR3 length: 13 residues. The CDR3 bases are TGTGCCAGCAGTTCCTCGCCCTACAATGAGCAGTTCTTC. Its translation is CASSSSPYNEQFF.

This clone has a handful of counts. This CDR3 is CASSLRQSNFGYTF. In nucleotides, the CDR3 is TGTGCCAGCAGCTTACGACAGTCCAATTTTGGCTACACCTTC. This chain links TRBV7-8 with TRBJ1-2, with a possible D match to TRBD1 (5 bases). The CDR3 loop spans 14 amino acids. Germline CDR1 is SGHVS and CDR2 is FQNEAQ. V was trimmed by 2 bases and J by 7 bases, leaving 14 bases between them.

The chain uses TRBV12-3 or TRBV12-4 and TRBJ2-7; unclear D gene. V shed 7 bases and J shed 1 base, with 8 bases lying between them. The CDR3 runs 12 residues. CDR3 nucleotide sequence: TGTGCCAGCATTGGGCCTTCCTACGAGCAGTACTTC. This sequence encodes CASIGPSYEQYF.

This chain connects TRBV5-4 to TRBJ1-5; D gene uncertain. CDR3 length: 13 residues. Trimming took 4 bases from V and 0 from J, leaving 5 bases between them. Germline V CDR1 and CDR2: SGHNT, YYREEE (reference sequence). The CDR3 here is CASSRDSNQPQHF. The CDR3 region has the DNA TGTGCCAGCAGCAGAGATAGCAATCAGCCCCAGCATTTT. The full variable domain, with the rest looked up from reference TRBV5-4 and TRBJ1-5, is ETGVTQSPTHLIKTRGQQVTLRCSSQSGHNTVSWYQQALGQGPQFIFQYYREEENGRGNFPPRFSGLQFPNYSSELNVNALELDDSALYLCASSRDSNQPQHFGDGTRLSIL.

V is TRBV7-9 and J is TRBJ1-2, with D uncertain. This CDR3 has 15 residues. CDR1 is SEHNR, CDR2 FQNEAQ, per germline (reference sequence). V was pared by 2 bases and J by 1 base, with 11 bases between. CDR3 region: CASSLRSRGNYGYTF. In DNA, the CDR3 is TGTGCCAGCAGCTTACGTTCTCGGGGTAACTATGGCTACACCTTC. Filled out from reference TRBV7-9 and TRBJ1-2, the complete variable domain reads DTGVSQNPRHKITKRGQNVTFRCDPISEHNRLYWYRQTLGQGPEFLTYFQNEAQLEKSRLLSDRFSAERPKGSFSTLEIQRTEQGDSAMYLCASSLRSRGNYGYTFGSGTRLTVV.

This chain uses TRBV19 with TRBJ2-1; D remains ambiguous. Trimming left V 2 bases short and J 4 bases short, with 6 bases between. The CDR3 is 13 amino acids. Germline CDR1 LNHDA, CDR2 SQIVND (reference sequence). The CDR3 reads CASSIRLYNEQFF. The CDR3 DNA follows: TGTGCCAGTAGTATACGGCTATACAATGAGCAGTTCTTC.